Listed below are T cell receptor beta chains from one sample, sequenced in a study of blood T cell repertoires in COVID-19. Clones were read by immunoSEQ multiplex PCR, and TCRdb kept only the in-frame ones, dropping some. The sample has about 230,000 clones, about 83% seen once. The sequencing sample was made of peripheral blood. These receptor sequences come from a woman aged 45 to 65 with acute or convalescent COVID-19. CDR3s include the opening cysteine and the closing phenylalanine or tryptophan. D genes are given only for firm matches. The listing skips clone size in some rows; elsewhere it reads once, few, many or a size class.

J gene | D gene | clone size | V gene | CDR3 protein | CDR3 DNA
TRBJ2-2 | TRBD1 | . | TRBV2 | CASSPEGQVNTGELFF | TGTGCCAGCAGCCCAGAGGGACAGGTGAACACCGGGGAGCTGTTTTTT
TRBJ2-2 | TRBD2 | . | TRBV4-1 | CASSQVAGGSGELFF | TGCGCCAGCAGCCAAGTTGCGGGGGGATCCGGGGAGCTGTTTTTT
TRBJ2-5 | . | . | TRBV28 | CASSFQQGAGQETQYF | TGTGCCAGCAGTTTCCAACAGGGTGCGGGTCAAGAGACCCAGTACTTC
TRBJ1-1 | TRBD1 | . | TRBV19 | CASSKGAQASEAFF | TGTGCCAGTAGTAAGGGGGCCCAGGCCTCTGAAGCTTTCTTT
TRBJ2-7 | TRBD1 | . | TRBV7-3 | CASSSGTGGEQYF | TGTGCCAGCAGCTCCGGGACAGGGGGCGAGCAGTACTTC
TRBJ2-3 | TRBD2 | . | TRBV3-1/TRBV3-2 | CASSQDGGGIADTQYF | TGTGCCAGCAGCCAAGATGGCGGGGGGATTGCAGATACGCAGTATTTT
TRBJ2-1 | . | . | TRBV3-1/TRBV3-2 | CASSQRRKRGEQFF | TGTGCCAGCAGCCAACGCCGGAAACGGGGTGAGCAGTTCTTC
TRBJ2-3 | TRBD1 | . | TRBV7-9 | CASSRDRTTDTQYF | TGTGCCAGCAGCCGGGACAGAACCACAGATACGCAGTATTTT
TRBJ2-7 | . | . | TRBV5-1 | CASSWSDRSSSYEQYF | TGCGCCAGCAGCTGGAGTGACAGGTCCAGCTCCTACGAGCAGTACTTC
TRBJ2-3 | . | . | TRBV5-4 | CATRQNTDTQYF | TGTGCCACCAGACAGAACACAGATACGCAGTATTTT
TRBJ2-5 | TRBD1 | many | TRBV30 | CASATGGQETQYF | TGTGCCTCCGCGACAGGGGGACAAGAGACCCAGTACTTC
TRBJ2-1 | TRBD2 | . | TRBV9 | CASSATSGYNEQFF | TGTGCCAGCAGCGCCACTAGCGGATACAATGAGCAGTTCTTC
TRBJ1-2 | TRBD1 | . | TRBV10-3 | CAISEGTATITF | TGTGCCATCAGTGAGGGGACAGCGACTATAACCTTC
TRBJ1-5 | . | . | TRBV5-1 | CASSLEPGRGLGQPQHF | TGCGCCAGCAGCTTGGAACCGGGACGGGGGTTAGGGCAGCCCCAGCATTTT
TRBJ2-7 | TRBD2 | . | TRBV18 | CASSPQAGGYSYEQYF | TGTGCCAGCTCACCCCAGGCGGGAGGTTACTCCTACGAGCAGTACTTC
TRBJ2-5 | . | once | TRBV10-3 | CAIGAGGPEATQYF | TGTGCCATCGGGGCCGGGGGGCCCGAAGCGACCCAGTACTTC
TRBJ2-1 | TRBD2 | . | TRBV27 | CASSTLAGGWDEQFF | TGTGCCAGCAGTACACTAGCGGGAGGATGGGATGAGCAGTTCTTC
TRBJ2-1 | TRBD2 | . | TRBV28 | CASSFRGRGRMIEQFF | TGTGCCAGCAGTTTTCGCGGTCGCGGGAGGATGATTGAGCAGTTCTTC
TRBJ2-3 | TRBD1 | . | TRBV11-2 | CASSRTGGNADTQYF | TGTGCCAGCAGCCGAACAGGGGGCAACGCAGATACGCAGTATTTT
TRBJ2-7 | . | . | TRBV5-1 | CASSLGGDTYEQYF | TGCGCCAGCAGCTTGGGAGGGGACACCTACGAGCAGTACTTC
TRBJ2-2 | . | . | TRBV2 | CASSGAWTGELFF | TGTGCCAGCAGTGGGGCCTGGACCGGGGAGCTGTTTTTT